Sequencing of this T cell receptor beta chain was carried out in a study of OX40 agonist ivuxolimab in advanced cancers. Across the study: Every patient in dose escalation had hepatocellular carcinoma, melanoma, renal cell or head and neck cancer.

TCRdb's table, derived via immunoSEQ multiplex PCR, lists solely in-frame clones and lacks some. Among around 60,000 clones listed, roughly 81% were seen once. The CDR3 is 10 amino acids. The germline V gene has CDR1 SQVTM and CDR2 ANQGSEA. V was cut by 7 bases and J by 9 bases, with 11 bases left in between. This TCR was recovered from an adult with an advanced solid tumor such as melanoma, head and neck, liver or kidney cancer. The chain links TRBV29-1 to TRBJ2-3, with D possibly TRBD2 on 5 matching bases. The sequencing here drew on CD4+ or CD8+ T cells sorted from blood, taken in a trial of the OX40 agonist ivuxolimab. This chain's CDR3 is CSARTGTQYF. DNA of the CDR3: TGCAGCGCCAGGACGGGAACGCAGTATTTT.